This passage covers 5 T cell receptor beta chains from one sample sequenced in a study of shared T cell receptors in the human thymus. The data were produced by immunoSEQ multiplex PCR, yet TCRdb's version contains in-frame clones alone and is incomplete. The sample comprises 500,000 to 850,000 clones, approximately 89% of which are singletons, and under 0.01% rests with the top ten. These data were also reused for a study on human thymus T cells.

Sequenced: thymocytes. Receptors were obtained from a boy under three years old with a congenital heart defect.

The chain combines TRBV27 with TRBJ2-2, with D possibly being TRBD2 (6 bases). The CDR3 totals 15 residues. Trimming took 5 bases from V and 2 from J, leaving 12 bases between them. The germline V gene has CDR1 MNHEY and CDR2 SMNVEV (reference sequence). The CDR3 spells CASSPHGGNTGELFF. The CDR3 region has the DNA TGTGCCAGCAGTCCTCACGGGGGAAACACCGGGGAGCTGTTTTTT.

This clone was picked up a small number of times. The junction shows a germline mismatch at one end, possibly a read error. CDR3 sequence reads: CASSTRQGYEKLFF. The CDR3 nucleotides are TGTGCCAGCAGTACCCGACAGGGGTACGAAAAACTGTTTTTT. This rearrangement joins TRBV19 to TRBJ1-4; 8 nucleotides line up with TRBD1. This CDR3 is built from 14 residues. Germline CDR1 LNHDA, CDR2 SQIVND (reference sequence).

The rearrangement links TRBV10-1 to TRBJ1-4; 7 bases align to TRBD1. V dropped 2 bases and J dropped 0; count of bases not matched to a gene: 3. This CDR3 contains 16 residues. Germline assignment: CDR1 WNHNN and CDR2 SYGVQD (reference sequence). The CDR3 sequence: CASSEGTAATNEKLFF. The CDR3 DNA sequence: TGCGCCAGCAGTGAGGGGACAGCTGCAACTAATGAAAAACTGTTTTTT.

The chain combines TRBV5-6 with TRBJ1-2; 7 nucleotides match TRBD1. The CDR3 totals 14 residues. Germline CDR1 and CDR2: SGHDT and YYEEEE. J gave up 6 bases and V 4 bases, and 9 bases lay outside the gene matches. The chain's CDR3 is CASSGDSQGNGYTF. CDR3 coding DNA: TGTGCCAGCAGCGGGGACAGCCAGGGGAATGGCTACACCTTC.

The rearrangement joins TRBV19 to TRBJ2-5; tentative D call: TRBD2 (5 bases). Germline V gene sequence: CDR1 LNHDA, CDR2 SQIVND (reference sequence). V lost 6 bases and J 4 bases, leaving 12 bases between the germline ends. This CDR3 is built from 13 residues. The DNA for the CDR3 is TGTGCCAGTAGACGGCGCGAGGGAGAGACCCAGTACTTC. This gives the protein CASRRREGETQYF.